Detailed here is one TCR beta chain. TCRdb used MiXCR to reprocess the multiplex PCR reads, holding one entry per CDR3 protein. The table lists more than 250,000 distinct CDR3 sequences, around 30% of them singletons. This record comes from a study of breast tumors, draining lymph nodes, adjacent tissues. The CDR3 consists of 15 residues. V was clipped by 4 bases and J by 4 bases; unmatched bases: 2. Germline V CDR1 and CDR2: LGHDT, YNNKEL (reference sequence). Breast cancer patients provided tissue from their axillary draining lymph nodes. The origin of this receptor is a female donor with breast cancer. Some clones in this sample may be carry-over from other donors' samples. The chain links TRBV3-1 to TRBJ2-5; 14 bases align to TRBD2. Sample: axillary lymph node tissue. The DNA of the CDR3 is TGTGCCAGCAGCCGACTAGCGGGAGGGCCAGAGACCCAGTACTTC. It yields the protein CASSRLAGGPETQYF.